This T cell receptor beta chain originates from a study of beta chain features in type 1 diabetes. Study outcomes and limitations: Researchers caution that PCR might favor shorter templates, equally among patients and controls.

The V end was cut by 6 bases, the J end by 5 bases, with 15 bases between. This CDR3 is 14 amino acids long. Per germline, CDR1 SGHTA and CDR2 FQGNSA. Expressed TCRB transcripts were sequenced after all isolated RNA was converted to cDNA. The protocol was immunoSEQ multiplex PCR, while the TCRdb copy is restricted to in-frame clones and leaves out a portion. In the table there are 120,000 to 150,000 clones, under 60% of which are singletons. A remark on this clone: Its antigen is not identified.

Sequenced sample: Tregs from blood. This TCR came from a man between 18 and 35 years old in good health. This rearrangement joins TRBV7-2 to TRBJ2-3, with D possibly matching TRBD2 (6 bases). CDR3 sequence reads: CASRRGRPRDTQYF. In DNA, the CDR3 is TGTGCCAGCAGGCGGGGCAGACCTAGAGATACGCAGTATTTT. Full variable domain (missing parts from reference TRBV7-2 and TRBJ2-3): GAGVSQSPSNKVTEKGKDVELRCDPISGHTALYWYRQSLGQGLEFLIYFQGNSAPDKSGLPSDRFSAERTGGSVSTLTIQRTQQEDSAVYLCASRRGRPRDTQYFGPGTRLTVL.